This TCR beta chain was recorded in a study of T-cell reconstitution after alpha-beta-depleted transplantation in children (dated by TCRdb to about 2016). For the wider study: The study quantitatively tracked T-cell immune reconstitution after TCRalphabeta/CD19-depleted allogeneic hematopoietic cell transplantation in children using TCR repertoire profiling.

The treatment or condition label, read with the paper, signifies: allogeneic hematopoietic cell transplantation with graft depleted of TCRalphabeta T cells and CD19 B cells. TCRalphabeta/CD19-depleted allogeneic hematopoietic cell grafts were given to the transplant recipients, all of whom were children. Overall study outcomes, separate from this receptor: The high TCRbeta diversity at day 60 in some patients was ascribed to recipient T cells and intrathymic progenitors that had survived conditioning. Over the following months the frequencies of hyperexpanded clones went down, and after one year T-cell counts and TCRbeta diversity were mostly credited to newly produced T cells. About two months after transplant, the apparently early recovery of alphabetaT-cell counts reportedly depended on just several hundred clones that had expanded rapidly and came from non-depleted graft cells.

With regard to this clonotype: The clone's antigen remains unknown. Base qualities were left out, and no much larger clone turns up one base away.

The library was obtained by PCR. Sequenced using an Illumina HiSeq 2500. TCR library preparation used molecular barcoding, with unique molecular identifiers applied to normalize quantification of the TCRbeta repertoire. TCRdb cleaned the public reads at Q25 with fastp, built clones with MiXCR and kept in-frame beta chains. Entries that share a CDR3 protein sequence are merged under the most common genes and DNA. In all, the sample holds a few hundred thousand distinct CDR3 sequences, and around two fifths of those were seen once. 27% of the sample lies in the top ten. CDR3 length: 17 amino acids, cysteine to phenylalanine. Left in the record is the CDR3 DNA by itself, 51 bases read in frame from the first base. The V and J ends are trimmed by 2 bases and 5 bases, leaving 20 bases between them. CDR1 and CDR2 were assigned from the germline V gene as MGHRA and YSYEKL.

The specimen was PBMCs, collected before TCRalphabeta/CD19-depleted stem cell transplant. The origin of this receptor is a girl aged 2 to 10 with aplastic anemia, due to receive a stem cell transplant. The rearranged segments are TRBV4-1 and TRBJ2-3; TRBD1 is a possible D gene, resting on 6 matching bases. The CDR3 has the sequence CASSQLQQGKTQDTQYF. The nucleotide sequence reads TGCGCCAGCAGCCAACTGCAACAGGGAAAGACTCAAGATACGCAGTATTTT.